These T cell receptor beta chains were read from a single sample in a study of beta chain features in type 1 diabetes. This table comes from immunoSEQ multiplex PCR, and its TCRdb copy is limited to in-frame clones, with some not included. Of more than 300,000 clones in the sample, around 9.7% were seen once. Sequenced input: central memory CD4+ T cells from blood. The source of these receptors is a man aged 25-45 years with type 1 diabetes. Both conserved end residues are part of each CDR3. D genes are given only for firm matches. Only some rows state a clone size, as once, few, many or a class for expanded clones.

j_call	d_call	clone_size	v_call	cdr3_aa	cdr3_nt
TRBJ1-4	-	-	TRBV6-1	CASSEPQRNEKLFF	TGTGCCAGCAGTGAACCTCAGCGTAATGAAAAACTGTTTTTT
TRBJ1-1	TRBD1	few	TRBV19	CGSGGRAEAFF	TGTGGGTCAGGGGGAAGGGCTGAAGCTTTCTTT
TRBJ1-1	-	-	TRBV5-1	CASSLLPEDTEAFF	TGCGCCAGCAGCTTGCTACCGGAGGACACTGAAGCTTTCTTT
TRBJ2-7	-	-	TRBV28	CASSTHYEQYF	TGTGCCAGCAGTACACATTACGAGCAGTACTTC
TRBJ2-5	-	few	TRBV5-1	CASSLVPGGEETQYF	TGCGCCAGCAGCTTGGTACCCGGGGGAGAAGAGACCCAGTACTTC
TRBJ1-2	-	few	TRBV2	CASSVLGGYGYTF	TGTGCCAGCAGTGTGTTGGGAGGCTATGGCTACACCTTC
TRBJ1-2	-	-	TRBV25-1	CASSAQTNYGYTF	TGTGCCAGCAGTGCACAGACTAACTATGGCTACACCTTC
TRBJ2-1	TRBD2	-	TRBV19	CASSIDPPGLAGGLDEQFF	TGTGCCAGTAGTATAGACCCCCCGGGACTAGCGGGGGGGCTCGATGAGCAGTTCTTC
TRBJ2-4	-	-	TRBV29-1	CSVVVNLAKNIQYF	TGCAGCGTTGTGGTCAACCTAGCCAAAAACATTCAGTACTTC
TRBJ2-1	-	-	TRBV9	CASSGGVSLPYNEQFF	TGTGCCAGCAGCGGGGGAGTGAGCCTTCCCTACAATGAGCAGTTCTTC
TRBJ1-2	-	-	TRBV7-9	CASSSTGGYGYTF	TGTGCCAGCAGTTCGACAGGCGGCTATGGCTACACCTTC
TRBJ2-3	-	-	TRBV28	CASRAGAGTDTQYF	TGTGCCAGCAGGGCCGGGGCTGGCACAGATACGCAGTATTTT
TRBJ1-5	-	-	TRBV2	CASSERTGLYQPQHF	TGTGCCAGCAGTGAACGAACAGGGCTCTATCAGCCCCAGCATTTT
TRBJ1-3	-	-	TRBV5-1	CASSLEGPNTIYF	TGCGCCAGCAGCTTGGAGGGCCCAAACACCATATATTTT
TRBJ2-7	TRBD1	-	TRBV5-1	CASSIGQVSSYEQYF	TGCGCCAGCAGCATCGGACAGGTTAGCTCCTACGAGCAGTACTTC
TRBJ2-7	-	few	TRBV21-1	CASSKWSANRGRNEQYF	TGTGCCAGCAGCAAATGGAGTGCGAACAGGGGTAGAAACGAGCAGTACTTC
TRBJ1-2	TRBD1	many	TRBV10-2	CASRMTGTGTSYTF	TGCGCCAGCCGGATGACCGGGACAGGGACCAGCTACACCTTC
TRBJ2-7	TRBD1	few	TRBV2	CASSPGQGNYEQYF	TGTGCCAGCAGCCCGGGACAGGGGAACTACGAGCAGTACTTC
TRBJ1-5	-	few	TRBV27	CASSSSYGQPQHF	TGTGCCAGCAGTTCCTCATACGGGCAGCCCCAGCATTTT
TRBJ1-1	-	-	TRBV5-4	CASSLEWTEAFF	TGTGCCAGCAGCTTGGAGTGGACTGAAGCTTTCTTT
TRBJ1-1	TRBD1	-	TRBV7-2	CASSLQGADTEAFF	TGTGCCAGCAGCCTCCAGGGGGCGGACACTGAAGCTTTCTTT
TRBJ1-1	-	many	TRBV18	CASSPLMGTRDTEAFF	TGTGCCAGCTCACCACTTATGGGCACAAGGGACACTGAAGCTTTCTTT
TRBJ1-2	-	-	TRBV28	CASKQSPLGGYGYTF	TGTGCCAGCAAACAGTCACCCTTGGGCGGCTATGGCTACACCTTC
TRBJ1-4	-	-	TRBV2	CASSSRSYEKLFF	TGTGCCAGCAGCTCACGGAGTTATGAAAAACTGTTTTTT
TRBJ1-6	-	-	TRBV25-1	CASSHPWGRPYNSPLHF	TGTGCCAGCAGCCACCCATGGGGGCGCCCCTATAATTCACCCCTCCACTTT
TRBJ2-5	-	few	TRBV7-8	CASSHPETQYF	TGTGCCAGCAGCCACCCAGAGACCCAGTACTTC
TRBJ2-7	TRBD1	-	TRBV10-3	CATGQESYEQYF	TGTGCCACCGGACAGGAGAGCTACGAGCAGTACTTC
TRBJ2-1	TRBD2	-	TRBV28	CASSAGTSGGNEQFF	TGTGCCAGCAGTGCCGGGACTAGCGGGGGGAATGAGCAGTTCTTC
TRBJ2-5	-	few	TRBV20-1	CSGLGQETQYF	TGCAGTGGTCTAGGCCAAGAGACCCAGTACTTC
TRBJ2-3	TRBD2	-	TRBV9	CASSFSGGADTQYF	TGTGCCAGCAGCTTTAGCGGGGGGGCAGATACGCAGTATTTT
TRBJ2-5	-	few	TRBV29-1	CSVGLGLETQYF	TGCAGCGTTGGTCTAGGGCTGGAGACCCAGTACTTC
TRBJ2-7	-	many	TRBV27	CASSLFLPPPGEQYF	TGTGCCAGCAGTTTATTCCTCCCGCCGCCGGGCGAGCAGTACTTC
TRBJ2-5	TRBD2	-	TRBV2	CASEPRLASDQETQYF	TGTGCCAGCGAACCTAGACTAGCGTCGGACCAAGAGACCCAGTACTTC
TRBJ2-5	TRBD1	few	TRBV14	CASSQGKGQGTETQYF	TGTGCCAGCAGCCAAGGAAAGGGACAGGGAACGGAGACCCAGTACTTC
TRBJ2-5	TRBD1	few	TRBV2	CASTSDRAAETQYF	TGTGCCAGCACCTCTGACAGGGCAGCAGAGACCCAGTACTTC
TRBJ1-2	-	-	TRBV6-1	CASSEFTIPHLGRYGYTF	TGTGCCAGCAGTGAATTCACGATCCCGCATTTAGGCCGCTATGGCTACACCTTC
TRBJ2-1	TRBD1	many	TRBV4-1	CASSQDNLGQAYNEQFF	TGCGCCAGCAGCCAAGATAATTTGGGACAGGCCTACAATGAGCAGTTCTTC
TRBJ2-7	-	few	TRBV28	CASSRGVLASEQYF	TGTGCCAGCTCAAGGGGGGTACTGGCCTCCGAGCAGTACTTC
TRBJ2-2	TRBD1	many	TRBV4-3	CASSQRTGPSFSNTGELFF	TGCGCCAGCAGCCAGAGGACAGGGCCCTCCTTTTCGAACACCGGGGAGCTGTTTTTT
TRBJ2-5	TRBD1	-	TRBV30	CAWRAGGVETQYF	TGTGCCTGGAGGGCAGGGGGCGTAGAGACCCAGTACTTC
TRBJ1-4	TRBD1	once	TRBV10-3	CASAQGINEKLFF	TGTGCCAGCGCACAGGGGATTAATGAAAAACTGTTTTTT
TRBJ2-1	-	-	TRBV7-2	CASSFQGSDNEQFF	TGTGCCAGCAGCTTTCAGGGTAGTGACAATGAGCAGTTCTTC
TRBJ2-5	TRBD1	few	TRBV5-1	CASSLMGQKETQYF	TGCGCCAGCAGCTTGATGGGACAGAAAGAGACCCAGTACTTC
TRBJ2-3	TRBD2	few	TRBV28	CASRSGLAGITDTQYF	TGTGCCAGCAGGTCGGGACTAGCGGGGATCACAGATACGCAGTATTTT
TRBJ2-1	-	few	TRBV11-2	CASSLERGLYNEQFF	TGTGCCAGCAGCTTAGAGCGGGGGCTCTACAATGAGCAGTTCTTC
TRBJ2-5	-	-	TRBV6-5	CASRHPGQETQYF	TGTGCCAGCAGACACCCAGGGCAAGAGACCCAGTACTTC
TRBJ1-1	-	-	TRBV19	CASRAGDSHTEAFF	TGTGCCAGTAGGGCAGGGGATTCACACACTGAAGCTTTCTTT